This T cell receptor (beta chain) was profiled in a study of T cell repertoires in cytomegalovirus infection. Only one count was recorded for this clonotype. Its specificity is unknown. Each CDR3 protein gets one entry after TCRdb re-called the reads with MiXCR. The top ten clones hold 18% of a sample with 600,000 to 700,000 distinct CDR3 sequences, around a third of them seen once. This sequence was found in a human donor in good health (CMV status not recorded). Some clones in this sample may be carry-over from other donors' samples. The starting material was cultured PBMCs, obtained from culture after CMV antigen stimulation.

The CDR3: CASSDIWGSEQYF. CDR3 coding DNA: TGTGCCAGCAGTGACATTTGGGGGTCCGAGCAGTACTTC. The chain carries TRBV2 and TRBJ2-7; D possibly uses TRBD1 or TRBD2 (5 bases each). The CDR3 is 13 amino acids. CDR1 and CDR2 (germline): SNHLY, FYNNEI. V was clipped by 3 bases and J by 6 bases, with 12 bases between them.